This T cell receptor beta chain was observed in a study of cytomegalovirus exposure and HLA in healthy donors. Study conclusions and caveats: For TCR beta chains, V- and J-gene trimming was later linked to a missense DCLRE1C variant.

Points on this clone: Its antigen is undetermined.

PCR employed 60 Vbeta and 13 Jbeta primers. Profiled with immunoSEQ multiplex PCR; TCRdb holds only in-frame clones, not every one. The sample comprises fewer than 200,000 clones, roughly 71% of which are singletons, and less than 1.6% rests with the top ten. The CDR3 has 21 amino acids. Unmatched junction bases numbered 19, after V lost 1 base and J lost 1 base. The germline CDR1 and CDR2 sequences are SGHVS and FQNEAQ. Source material: PBMCs. This chain connects TRBV7-8 to TRBJ1-3; 7 bases align to TRBD1. This TCR came from a girl aged 5 to 17 in good health and CMV-seronegative. CDR3 loop: CASSLGWGTDMPGTSGNTIYF. CDR3 sequence (DNA): TGTGCCAGCAGCTTAGGTTGGGGGACAGATATGCCCGGAACTTCTGGAAACACCATATATTTT. The variable domain in full, completed from reference TRBV7-8 and TRBJ1-3, reads GAGVSQSPRYKVAKRGQDVALRCDPISGHVSLFWYQQALGQGPEFLTYFQNEAQLDKSGLPSDRFFAERPEGSVSTLKIQRTQQEDSAVYLCASSLGWGTDMPGTSGNTIYFGEGSWLTVV.